Listed below are T cell receptor beta chains from one sample, sequenced in a study of cytomegalovirus exposure and HLA in healthy donors. The data were produced by immunoSEQ multiplex PCR, yet TCRdb's version contains in-frame clones alone and is incomplete. The repertoire holds around 200,000 clones, with around 79% as singletons. What was sequenced was PBMCs. Receptor source: a man aged 18 to 30 in good health and CMV-seronegative. Both conserved end residues are part of each CDR3. D genes are given only for firm matches. A row's size may be missing; if present it is once, few, many or a size class.

cdr3_aa | cdr3_nt | v_call | d_call | clone_size | j_call
CASSQDLASGNTIYF | TGCGCCAGCAGCCAAGATTTGGCCTCTGGAAACACCATATATTTT | TRBV4-3 | . | . | TRBJ1-3
CASSQFPGGPDTQYF | TGCGCCAGCAGCCAATTCCCGGGGGGGCCCGATACGCAGTATTTT | TRBV4-3 | TRBD2 | . | TRBJ2-3
CASSVRGGNGNEQFF | TGTGCCAGCAGCGTGAGGGGAGGGAACGGCAATGAGCAGTTCTTC | TRBV9 | TRBD2 | . | TRBJ2-1
CASSIQGGEQFF | TGTGCCAGCAGCATTCAGGGTGGTGAGCAGTTCTTC | TRBV7-2 | . | . | TRBJ2-1
CASSLVSDYEQYF | TGTGCCAGCAGCTTGGTTAGCGATTACGAGCAGTACTTC | TRBV5-6 | . | medium-sized | TRBJ2-7
CASSQESGEPQHF | TGTGCCAGCAGCCAAGAATCAGGGGAGCCCCAGCATTTT | TRBV4-2 | . | few | TRBJ1-5
CASSLGQGGYGYTF | TGCGCCAGCAGCTTGGGACAGGGAGGCTATGGCTACACCTTC | TRBV5-1 | TRBD1 | . | TRBJ1-2
CASSSPGTEPYEQYF | TGTGCCAGCAGCTCACCCGGGACAGAGCCCTACGAGCAGTACTTC | TRBV7-9 | TRBD1 | . | TRBJ2-7
CASSAAGNPQETQYF | TGCGCCAGCAGCGCCGCAGGGAATCCCCAAGAGACCCAGTACTTC | TRBV5-1 | . | . | TRBJ2-5
CASSYRQGETQYF | TGTGCCAGCAGTTACCGACAGGGAGAGACCCAGTACTTC | TRBV6-6 | TRBD1 | . | TRBJ2-5
CASSTRQGNTEAFF | TGTGCCAGCAGCACGCGACAGGGGAACACTGAAGCTTTCTTT | TRBV7-2 | TRBD1 | . | TRBJ1-1
CASSQGLRDRAETQYF | TGCGCCAGCAGCCAAGGGTTACGGGACAGGGCAGAGACCCAGTACTTC | TRBV4-3 | TRBD1 | . | TRBJ2-5
CASSLMGIGLAGGNEQFF | TGTGCCAGCAGCTTAATGGGGATAGGACTAGCGGGAGGCAATGAGCAGTTCTTC | TRBV7-3 | TRBD2 | . | TRBJ2-1
CATSRDRQTGGAGGELFF | TGTGCCACCAGCAGAGATCGGCAGACAGGGGGCGCGGGCGGGGAGCTGTTTTTT | TRBV15 | TRBD1 | . | TRBJ2-2
CASRSTEFRSSYEQYF | TGTGCCAGCAGATCTACGGAATTCAGGTCCTCCTACGAGCAGTACTTC | TRBV6-6 | . | . | TRBJ2-7
CASSLAPRTGGTGNTIYF | TGTGCCAGCAGCTTAGCTCCCCGGACGGGAGGGACTGGAAACACCATATATTTT | TRBV13 | . | . | TRBJ1-3
CASSGLSVNPSYEQYF | TGTGCCAGCAGTGGTCTTAGCGTCAACCCCTCCTACGAGCAGTACTTC | TRBV2 | . | . | TRBJ2-7
CASSLGGPRRKNTGELFF | TGTGCCAGCAGCTTAGGGGGACCCCGGCGGAAGAACACCGGGGAGCTGTTTTTT | TRBV5-6 | . | . | TRBJ2-2
CASSVQGSSYEQYF | TGTGCCAGCAGCGTTCAGGGGAGCTCCTACGAGCAGTACTTC | TRBV27 | . | . | TRBJ2-7
CASSLLGAREGRETQYF | TGTGCCAGCAGCTTACTAGGCGCGCGGGAGGGTCGGGAGACCCAGTACTTC | TRBV7-3 | TRBD2 | . | TRBJ2-5
CASSLAAGVSSDTQYF | TGTGCCAGCAGCTTAGCAGCGGGAGTGTCCTCAGATACGCAGTATTTT | TRBV13 | TRBD2 | . | TRBJ2-3
CASSPPGTGVAEAFF | TGTGCCAGCAGTCCACCCGGGACAGGGGTAGCTGAAGCTTTCTTT | TRBV7-2 | TRBD1 | . | TRBJ1-1
CASSPNYGGANSNQPQHF | TGTGCCAGCTCACCTAACTATGGGGGGGCCAATAGCAATCAGCCCCAGCATTTT | TRBV18 | . | once | TRBJ1-5
CASSLGQEINYGYTF | TGCGCCAGCAGCTTGGGACAGGAGATTAACTATGGCTACACCTTC | TRBV5-1 | . | . | TRBJ1-2
CAWSVIGRYEQYF | TGTGCCTGGAGTGTAATCGGTAGATACGAGCAGTACTTC | TRBV30 | . | . | TRBJ2-7
CASSVGGGRGSNTQYF | TGTGCCAGCAGCGTAGGGGGTGGCAGGGGGTCCAATACGCAGTATTTT | TRBV9 | TRBD1 | . | TRBJ2-3
CASSSPGGPYEQYF | TGTGCCAGCAGCTCTCCAGGGGGCCCCTACGAGCAGTACTTC | TRBV7-9 | TRBD1 | once | TRBJ2-7
CASPDDRGRHEQYF | TGTGCTAGCCCAGATGACAGGGGGCGACACGAGCAGTACTTC | TRBV7-7 | TRBD1 | . | TRBJ2-7
CSVWTSGGANEEETQYF | TGCAGCGTTTGGACTAGCGGGGGGGCAAACGAGGAGGAGACCCAGTACTTC | TRBV29-1 | TRBD2 | . | TRBJ2-5
CASSLMGQGGYGYTF | TGTGCCAGCAGTTTGATGGGTCAGGGGGGATACGGCTACACCTTC | TRBV28 | TRBD1 | . | TRBJ1-2
CASRGRTGSDEQYF | TGTGCCAGCCGGGGAAGGACAGGGTCGGACGAGCAGTACTTC | TRBV2 | TRBD1 | . | TRBJ2-7
CAWSGDSESTDTQYF | TGTGCCTGGAGTGGAGACTCGGAGAGCACAGATACGCAGTATTTT | TRBV30 | . | . | TRBJ2-3
CASSLVPGELETQYF | TGTGCCAGCAGCTTGGTTCCAGGGGAGCTGGAGACCCAGTACTTC | TRBV5-4 | . | . | TRBJ2-5
CASSSLLAEVPQHF | TGTGCCAGCAGTTCCCTTTTAGCCGAGGTGCCCCAGCATTTT | TRBV2 | . | . | TRBJ1-5
CASNQGSNTGELFF | TGTGCCAGCAATCAGGGGTCGAACACCGGGGAGCTGTTTTTT | TRBV2 | . | . | TRBJ2-2
CASSQGGSDTQYF | TGCGCCAGCAGCCAGGGGGGCTCAGATACGCAGTATTTT | TRBV5-1 | . | . | TRBJ2-3
CASSIDHRSNYGYTF | TGTGCCAGTAGTATAGATCATCGGAGTAACTATGGCTACACCTTC | TRBV19 | . | once | TRBJ1-2
CASSGSAGGWNEQYF | TGTGCCAGCAGCGGATCAGCGGGAGGGTGGAACGAGCAGTACTTC | TRBV5-6 | TRBD2 | . | TRBJ2-7
CASSILALGGGGSETQYF | TGTGCCAGCAGCATCCTCGCCCTGGGGGGAGGGGGGTCGGAGACCCAGTACTTC | TRBV7-6 | . | . | TRBJ2-5
CASSTQAGGGSTEAFF | TGTGCCAGCAGCACCCAAGCAGGGGGCGGGAGCACTGAAGCTTTCTTT | TRBV11-3 | TRBD1 | . | TRBJ1-1
CASSLGTESTDTQYF | TGTGCCAGCAGCTTAGGGACAGAGAGCACAGATACGCAGTATTTT | TRBV7-6 | . | . | TRBJ2-3
CAISDSSYEQYF | TGTGCCATCAGTGACTCCTCCTACGAGCAGTACTTC | TRBV10-3 | . | . | TRBJ2-7
CASSPVHGNQPQHF | TGTGCCAGCAGCCCGGTCCATGGCAATCAGCCCCAGCATTTT | TRBV7-9 | . | few | TRBJ1-5
CASSRNYIEQYF | TGTGCCAGCAGCCGAAACTACATAGAGCAGTACTTC | TRBV6-5 | . | . | TRBJ2-7
CAWSSPGCEQYF | TGTGCCTGGAGTTCGCCGGGGTGCGAGCAGTACTTC | TRBV30 | . | once | TRBJ2-7
CASRGSGSNSPLHF | TGTGCCAGCAGGGGCAGCGGGTCTAATTCACCCCTCCACTTT | TRBV13 | . | . | TRBJ1-6
CASSARTGSGYEQYF | TGTGCCAGCAGCGCCCGGACAGGGTCCGGTTACGAGCAGTACTTC | TRBV13 | TRBD1 | . | TRBJ2-7
CASSFTGATNEKLFF | TGCGCCAGCAGCTTTACAGGGGCAACTAATGAAAAACTGTTTTTT | TRBV5-1 | TRBD1 | few | TRBJ1-4
CATSSSVAGVADTQYF | TGTGCCACCAGCAGTTCGGTAGCGGGAGTAGCAGATACGCAGTATTTT | TRBV15 | TRBD2 | few | TRBJ2-3
CASSLAPGNQETQYF | TGTGCCAGCAGCCTCGCCCCAGGGAACCAAGAGACCCAGTACTTC | TRBV7-3 | . | once | TRBJ2-5